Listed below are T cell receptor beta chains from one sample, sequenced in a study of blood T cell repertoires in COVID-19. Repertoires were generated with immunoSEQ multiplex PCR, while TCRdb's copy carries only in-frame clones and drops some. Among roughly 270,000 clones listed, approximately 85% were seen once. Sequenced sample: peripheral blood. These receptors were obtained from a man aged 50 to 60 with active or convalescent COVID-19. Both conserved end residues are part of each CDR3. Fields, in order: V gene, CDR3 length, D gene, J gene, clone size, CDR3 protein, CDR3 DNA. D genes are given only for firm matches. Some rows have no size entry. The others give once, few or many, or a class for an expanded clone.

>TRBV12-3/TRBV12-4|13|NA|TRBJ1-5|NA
CASCRGSNQPQHF
TGTGCCAGCTGTAGGGGGAGCAATCAGCCCCAGCATTTT
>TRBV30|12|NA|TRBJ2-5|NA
CAWSPDLGPWYF
TGTGCCTGGAGTCCCGACCTTGGGCCCTGGTACTTC
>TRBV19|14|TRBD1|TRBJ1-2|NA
CASSPRTGYYGYTF
TGTGCCAGTAGTCCCCGGACAGGCTACTATGGCTACACCTTC
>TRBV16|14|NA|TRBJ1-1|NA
CASSQWSKNTEAFF
TGTGCCAGCAGCCAATGGAGTAAGAACACTGAAGCTTTCTTT
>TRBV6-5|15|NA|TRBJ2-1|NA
CASSYSPTGYNEQFF
TGTGCCAGCAGTTACTCCCCGACAGGCTACAATGAGCAGTTCTTC
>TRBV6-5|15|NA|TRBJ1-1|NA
CASSWAGATNTEAFF
TGTGCCAGCAGTTGGGCAGGGGCTACGAACACTGAAGCTTTCTTT
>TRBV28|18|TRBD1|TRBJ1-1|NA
CATLPWRTGGARDTEAFF
TGTGCCACCTTACCTTGGCGGACAGGGGGCGCGAGGGACACTGAAGCTTTCTTT
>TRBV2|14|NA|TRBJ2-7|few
CASRYQGNPNEQYF
TGTGCCAGCAGGTATCAGGGTAATCCTAACGAGCAGTACTTC
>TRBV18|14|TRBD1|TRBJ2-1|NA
CASSPQGQGNEQFF
TGTGCCAGCTCCCCGCAGGGACAGGGAAATGAGCAGTTCTTC
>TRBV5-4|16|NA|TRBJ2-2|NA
CASSPAGTKNTGELFF
TGTGCCAGCAGCCCCGCCGGGACAAAGAACACCGGGGAGCTGTTTTTT
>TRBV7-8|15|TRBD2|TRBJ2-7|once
CASSAGLAGHYEQYF
TGTGCCAGCAGCGCCGGACTAGCGGGCCACTACGAGCAGTACTTC
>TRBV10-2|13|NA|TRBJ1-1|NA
CASTVGGNTEAFF
TGCGCCAGCACCGTGGGGGGGAACACTGAAGCTTTCTTT
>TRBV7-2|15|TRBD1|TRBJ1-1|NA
CASSLTGGVNTEAFF
TGTGCCAGCAGCTTAACAGGGGGCGTGAACACTGAAGCTTTCTTT
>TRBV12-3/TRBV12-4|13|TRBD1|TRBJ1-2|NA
CASSGYRGTGYTF
TGTGCCAGCAGTGGCTACAGGGGCACTGGCTACACCTTC
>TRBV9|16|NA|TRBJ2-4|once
CASSVVGSGAKNIQYF
TGTGCCAGCAGCGTAGTCGGGAGCGGCGCCAAAAACATTCAGTACTTC
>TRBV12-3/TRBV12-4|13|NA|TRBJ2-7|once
CASSQTGTYEQYF
TGTGCCAGCAGTCAAACAGGGACGTACGAGCAGTACTTC
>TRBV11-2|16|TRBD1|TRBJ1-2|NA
CASSPHATGFLYGYTF
TGTGCCAGCAGCCCCCACGCGACAGGGTTCCTCTATGGCTACACCTTC
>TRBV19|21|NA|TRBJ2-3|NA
CASSIHQRTEPLVLPTDTQYF
TGTGCCAGTAGTATACATCAAAGGACAGAACCTCTTGTGCTCCCCACAGATACGCAGTATTTT
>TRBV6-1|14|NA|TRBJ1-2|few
CASSDRQGSYGYTF
TGTGCCAGCAGTGACAGGCAGGGAAGCTATGGCTACACCTTC
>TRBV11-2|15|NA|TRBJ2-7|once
CASSLGSNYFYEQYF
TGTGCCAGCAGCTTAGGGTCGAACTACTTCTACGAGCAGTACTTC